Listed here are 9 T cell receptor beta chains from one sample, sequenced in a study of blood T cell repertoires in COVID-19. The assay was immunoSEQ multiplex PCR, and TCRdb's table has in-frame clones only and misses some. The sample has more than 100,000 clones, more than 85% seen once. Sequencing was performed on peripheral blood. These receptors came from a man aged 50-60 years with active or convalescent COVID-19.

This clone occurred once. This chain links TRBV14 with TRBJ1-4; 7 nucleotides agree with TRBD1. The V gene's germline CDR1 is SGHDN and CDR2 FVKESK. Trimming removed 4 bases from V and 5 bases from J; junction bases left unmatched: 4. There are 14 residues in the CDR3. CDR3 sequence: CASSPRQGNEKLFF. The CDR3 nucleotides read TGTGCCAGCAGCCCGCGACAGGGAAATGAAAAACTGTTTTTT.

The chain is built from TRBV30 and TRBJ2-7, with 8 bases lining up with TRBD2. This CDR3 has 15 amino acids. With 6 bases clipped from V and 5 bases from J, the junction kept 15 bases outside the gene matches. Germline V gene lookup returns CDR1 GTSNPN and CDR2 SVGIG (reference sequence). CDR3 region: CACNKGSGSNNEQYF. CDR3 sequence (DNA): TGTGCCTGCAACAAGGGGAGCGGGAGCAACAACGAGCAGTACTTC.

The J gene is TRBJ2-7, the V gene TRBV11-2; possibly TRBD1 for D (6 bases). The CDR3 runs 14 residues. V lost 5 bases, J lost 3 bases, and 14 bases lay in between. Germline CDR1 and CDR2: SGHAT and FQNNGV. The CDR3 DNA sequence: TGTGCCAGCAGCAACCGGGACATTAACTACGAGCAGTACTTC. This translates into CASSNRDINYEQYF.

This clone came up once. V gene TRBV3-1 (or the pseudogene TRBV3-2) combines with J gene TRBJ2-7; 7 bases agree with TRBD2. The trim removed 0 bases at V and 1 base at J, leaving 15 bases unmatched. The germline V gene has CDR1 LGHDT and CDR2 YNNKEL (reference sequence). This CDR3 has 19 residues. The CDR3 spells CASSQDREPSGGESYEQYF. CDR3 DNA: TGTGCCAGCAGCCAAGATCGGGAACCTAGCGGAGGGGAATCCTACGAGCAGTACTTC.

The genes are TRBV19 and TRBJ1-2; no definite D call. The CDR3 is made up of 14 amino acids. Germline CDR1 is LNHDA and CDR2 is SQIVND (reference sequence). Trimming took 7 bases from V and 4 from J, leaving 16 bases between them. The CDR3, as DNA: TGTGCCAGTAAAATCCGGGGAGATGGCTATGGCTACACCTTC. Translating gives CASKIRGDGYGYTF.

The chain employs TRBV5-6 and TRBJ2-2, with 10 nucleotides matching TRBD1. The V gene's germline CDR1 is SGHDT and CDR2 YYEEEE. This CDR3 has 15 residues. The junction had 2 bases not matched to a gene; V was cut back by 2 bases and J by 4 bases. The CDR3 loop is CASSLGQGGTGELFF. The CDR3 DNA is TGTGCCAGCAGCTTAGGACAGGGGGGCACCGGGGAGCTGTTTTTT.

Here the CDR3 DNA reads TGTGCCAGCAGCCTGGACAGGGATGAAGCTTTCTTT. It encodes CASSLDRDEAFF. The rearrangement joins TRBV7-8 to TRBJ1-1, with TRBD1 matching over 8 bases. CDR3 size: 12 residues. Trimming at V came to 5 bases and at J to 7 bases, leaving 3 bases not matched to a gene. The germline V gene encodes CDR1 SGHVS and CDR2 FQNEAQ.

The rearrangement links TRBV10-3 to TRBJ1-5; D unresolved. In germline, CDR1 is ENHRY, CDR2 SYGVKD. This CDR3 spans 15 amino acids. The V end was cut by 10 bases, the J end by 0 bases, with 16 bases between. The CDR3 sequence is CATAWEDYSNQPQHF. CDR3 coding DNA: TGTGCCACAGCATGGGAGGATTATAGCAATCAGCCCCAGCATTTT.

V usage is TRBV5-4 and J usage is TRBJ2-3; D is possibly TRBD2 (5 bases). V shed 2 bases and J shed 1 base, with 11 bases lying between them. This CDR3 is 15 amino acids long. From germline, CDR1 is SGHNT and CDR2 YYREEE (reference sequence). Here the CDR3 reads CASSFGIGGTDTQYF. In DNA form, the CDR3 reads TGTGCCAGCAGCTTTGGGATCGGGGGCACAGATACGCAGTATTTT.